Listed below are T cell receptor beta chains from one sample, sequenced in a study of human T cells and chemical hapten exposure. TCRdb re-analysed the 5' RACE reads in MiXCR, keeping a single row per CDR3 protein. The sample includes under 150,000 distinct CDR3 sequences, approximately 20% of them seen just once. These TCRs come from a human donor in good health. CDR3s include the opening cysteine and the closing phenylalanine or tryptophan. A D gene is named only where the DNA matches it firmly. Size values are once, few and many counts, or a class for expanded clones, and some rows have none.

V gene	D gene	J gene	clone size	CDR3 DNA	CDR3 protein
TRBV18	TRBD1	TRBJ2-7	-	TGTGCCAGCTCACCGGGGACAGGGGACTACGAGCAGTACTTC	CASSPGTGDYEQYF
TRBV29-1	-	TRBJ1-1	-	TGCAGCGTTACGGACAGAGTGAACACTGAAGCTTTCTTT	CSVTDRVNTEAFF
TRBV6-5	TRBD1	TRBJ2-1	many	TGTGCCAGCAGTCGGACAGGGGGCTGGGAGCAGTTCTTC	CASSRTGGWEQFF
TRBV5-1	-	TRBJ2-5	-	TGCGCCAGCAGCTTCGGTGTAGGGGCAGCACTACAAGAGACCCAGTACTTC	CASSFGVGAALQETQYF
TRBV28	-	TRBJ2-7	-	TGTGCCAGCGAAGGGGCAGGGCCTCCCTACGAGCAGTACTTC	CASEGAGPPYEQYF
TRBV28	-	TRBJ2-6	few	TGTGCCAGCACCTCCCCGCAGGGGGGGTCTGGGGCCAACGTCCTGACTTTC	CASTSPQGGSGANVLTF
TRBV20-1	-	TRBJ2-4	-	TGCAGTGCTAGGAGCCCGGGGGCCCGTTCCGGCATTCAGTACTTC	CSARSPGARSGIQYF
TRBV20-1	TRBD1	TRBJ1-5	few	TGCAGTGCTAGGGCGACAGGGGGCGGGCAGCCCCAGCATTTT	CSARATGGGQPQHF
TRBV28	-	TRBJ2-6	-	TGTGCCAGCAGTTTAGCCTGGACATCTGGGGCCAACGTCCTGACTTTC	CASSLAWTSGANVLTF
TRBV6-2/TRBV6-3	-	TRBJ2-5	-	TGTGCCAGCAGTTACAGCGAGACCCAGTACTTC	CASSYSETQYF
TRBV29-1	TRBD1	TRBJ2-7	many	TGCAGCGTGACCGGGACAGGGTCCGTTCTGTACGAGCAGTACTTC	CSVTGTGSVLYEQYF
TRBV25-1	TRBD1	TRBJ1-1	few	TGTGCCAGCCTCCCCCGCATTACAGGGGGCACTGAAGCTTTCTTT	CASLPRITGGTEAFF
TRBV7-9	TRBD1	TRBJ2-3	-	TGTGCCAGCAGGGCCGGGACAGGGGGGAATTTT	CASRAGTGGNF
TRBV20-1	TRBD2	TRBJ2-3	few	TGCAGTGCCGACATAGCGGGTAGCACAGATACGCAGTATTTT	CSADIAGSTDTQYF
TRBV5-1	TRBD1	TRBJ1-6	many	TGCGCCAGCAGTCCCGACAGGGAATGGAATTCACCCCTCCACTTT	CASSPDREWNSPLHF
TRBV12-3/TRBV12-4	TRBD2	TRBJ2-7	-	TGTGCCAGCAGCCCTTTAGCGGGACTAACCTACGAGCAGTACTTC	CASSPLAGLTYEQYF
TRBV12-3/TRBV12-4	TRBD1	TRBJ2-3	-	TGTGCCAGCAGAAGACAGGGAAGAAACACAGATACGCAGTATTTT	CASRRQGRNTDTQYF
TRBV10-1	-	TRBJ1-3	-	TGCGCCAGCAGTGCCGGAGGACGACAGTCAGGAAACACCATATATTTT	CASSAGGRQSGNTIYF
TRBV7-9	-	TRBJ1-1	-	TGTGCCAGCAGCTTATCCGCCCTGGGGGCTTTCTTT	CASSLSALGAFF
TRBV9	-	TRBJ2-3	-	TGTGCCAGCAGCGCTCAGAGGGGGAGACCAGATACGCAGTATTTT	CASSAQRGRPDTQYF
TRBV29-1	TRBD1	TRBJ1-1	-	TGCAGCGTTGACCAGGGGGCGGCTGAAGCTTTCTTT	CSVDQGAAEAFF
TRBV20-1	-	TRBJ2-3	-	TGCAGTGCTAAGGGGCAACCGAGCACAGATACGCAGTATTTT	CSAKGQPSTDTQYF
TRBV6-5	-	TRBJ1-1	-	TGTGCCAGCAGTTCGGTGGGGACTGAAGCTTTCTTT	CASSSVGTEAFF